The 12 T cell receptor beta chains below all came from one sample that was sequenced in a study of T cell changes during pregnancy in multiple sclerosis. Clones were read by immunoSEQ multiplex PCR, and TCRdb kept only the in-frame ones, dropping some. The sample shows around 77,000 clones, 91% of them seen only once. The specimen was peripheral blood, collected in the third trimester of pregnancy. All receptors come from a female donor in good health, enrolled as a control in a pregnancy study.

As concerns this clone: One junction end disagrees with the germline gene, perhaps due to a read error. V and J are TRBV28 and TRBJ1-2; 9 nucleotides line up with TRBD1. Germline CDR1 and CDR2: MDHEN and SYDVKM. CDR3 length: 11 residues. CDR3 nucleotide sequence: TGTGCCAGCAGTATACCGGGACAGGGTTTCTTC. It specifies CASSIPGQGFF.

This chain connects TRBV6-4 to TRBJ2-1; 10 bases are a match to TRBD1. The CDR3 is 16 residues long. V shed 2 bases and J 5 bases; nucleotides not matched to a gene: 6. Germline V lookup: CDR1 MRHNA, CDR2 SNTAGT. The CDR3 reads CASSDETGGGHNEQFF. The CDR3 DNA follows: TGTGCCAGCAGTGACGAGACAGGGGGCGGGCACAATGAGCAGTTCTTC.

The rearrangement uses TRBV5-1 and TRBJ2-1; 9 nucleotides align to TRBD2. The CDR3 spans 15 residues. Germline V gives CDR1 SGHRS, CDR2 YFSETQ. The J segment lost 6 bases and the V segment lost 0 bases, leaving 4 bases of the junction unmatched. The CDR3 coding sequence is TGCGCCAGCAGCTTGGCGGCGGGAGGGGTCAATGAGCAGTTCTTC. This translates into CASSLAAGGVNEQFF.

This sequence joins TRBV6-5 and TRBJ2-1, with 9 bases matching TRBD2. Germline CDR1 is MNHEY and CDR2 is SVGAGI. The CDR3 has 14 residues. J gave up 4 bases and V 7 bases, and 5 bases lay outside the gene matches. CDR3 nucleotides: TGTGCCAGCAAAGGGACTAGCCCATACAATGAGCAGTTCTTC. Its protein is CASKGTSPYNEQFF.

This sequence joins TRBV2 and TRBJ1-2, with D hard to call. The CDR3 extends over 14 amino acids. With 7 bases removed from V and 9 bases from J, the gap between germline ends came to 21 bases. Germline CDR1 reads SNHLY; CDR2 reads FYNNEI. The DNA for the CDR3 is TGTGCCAGCAAACCGGAACCCGGGATCCGTAGCTACACCTTC. It specifies CASKPEPGIRSYTF.

J is TRBJ2-7 and V is TRBV28; D perhaps matches TRBD2 (6 bases). The V end was cut by 2 bases, the J end by 13 bases, with 12 bases between. Germline values: CDR1 MDHEN, CDR2 SYDVKM. There are 11 residues in the CDR3. CDR3 amino acids: CASSLMEGVYF. CDR3 coding DNA: TGTGCCAGCAGTTTAATGGAGGGAGTTTACTTC.

The V gene is TRBV7-2, the J gene TRBJ1-2, with a possible D match to TRBD1 (6 bases). Trimming cost V 5 bases and J 3 bases, with 13 bases left between them. The CDR3 contains 14 residues. The germline V gene encodes CDR1 SGHTA and CDR2 FQGNSA. CDR3 nucleotide sequence: TGTGCCAGCAGCCCCTGGGCAGGGGACTATGGCTACACCTTC. Residues: CASSPWAGDYGYTF.

The chain employs TRBV18 and TRBJ1-2; 8 nucleotides match TRBD1. Germline assignment: CDR1 KGHSH and CDR2 LQKENI. Trimming at V came to 3 bases and at J to 8 bases, leaving 8 bases not matched to a gene. This CDR3 is 14 amino acids long. CDR3 sequence (DNA): TGTGCCAGCTCACCGTATTTGACAGGGGAAGGCTACACCTTC. Residues: CASSPYLTGEGYTF.

The chain recombines TRBV15 with TRBJ2-3, with a possible D match to TRBD1 (5 bases). The germline V and J ends were trimmed by 3 bases and 10 bases, with 8 bases remaining between them. The germline V gene has CDR1 LNHNV and CDR2 YYDKDF (reference sequence). The CDR3 runs 11 residues. DNA of the CDR3: TGTGCCACCAGCAGGCGACAGTCGCAGTATTTT. Its translation is CATSRRQSQYF.

The rearrangement links TRBV5-6 to TRBJ1-4; TRBD1 aligns across 7 bases. Trimming at V came to 2 bases and at J to 8 bases, leaving 12 bases not matched to a gene. The CDR3 covers 16 residues. Germline CDR1 reads SGHDT; CDR2 reads YYEEEE. The CDR3 DNA sequence: TGTGCCAGCAGCTTACAAACCACAGGGGCGGGGGAAAAACTGTTTTTT. This gives the protein CASSLQTTGAGEKLFF.

The chain employs TRBV27 and TRBJ1-1, with 10 bases fitting TRBD1. Germline V lookup: CDR1 MNHEY, CDR2 SMNVEV (reference sequence). Trimming took 6 bases from V and 11 from J; bases not matched to a gene: 6. CDR3 length: 12 amino acids. The CDR3 nucleotides read TGTGCCAGCAGGACAGGGGGCCTCAGGGCTTTCTTT. Protein sequence: CASRTGGLRAFF.

The V gene is TRBV11-2, the J gene TRBJ1-1, with D tentatively TRBD1 (6 bases). CDR3 length equals 15 residues. Between the trimmed V and J ends, which lost 8 bases and 1 base, there was a span of 17 bases. The V gene's germline CDR1 is SGHAT and CDR2 FQNNGV. The CDR3 spells CASRSSTTGNTEAFF. The CDR3 DNA reads as TGTGCCAGCCGATCATCAACGACAGGGAACACTGAAGCTTTCTTT.